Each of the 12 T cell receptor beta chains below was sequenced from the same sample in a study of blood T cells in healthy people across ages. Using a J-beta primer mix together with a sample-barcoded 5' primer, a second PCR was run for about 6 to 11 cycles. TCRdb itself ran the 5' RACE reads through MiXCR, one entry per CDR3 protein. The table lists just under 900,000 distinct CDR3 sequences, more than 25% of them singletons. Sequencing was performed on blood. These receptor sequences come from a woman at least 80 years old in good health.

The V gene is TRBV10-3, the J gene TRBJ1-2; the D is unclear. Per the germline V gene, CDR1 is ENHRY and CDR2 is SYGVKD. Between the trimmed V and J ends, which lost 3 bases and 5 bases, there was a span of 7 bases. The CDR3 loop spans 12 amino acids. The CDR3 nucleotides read TGTGCCATCAGTGATTCAGATTATGGCTACACCTTC. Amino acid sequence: CAISDSDYGYTF.

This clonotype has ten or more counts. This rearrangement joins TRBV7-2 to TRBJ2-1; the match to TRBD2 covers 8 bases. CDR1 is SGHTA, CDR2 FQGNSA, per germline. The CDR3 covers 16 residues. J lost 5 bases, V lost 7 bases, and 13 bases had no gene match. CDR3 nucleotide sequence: TGTGCCAGCATCCCGTGGGGCGGGGGGCCCAACAATGAGCAGTTCTTC. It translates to CASIPWGGGPNNEQFF.

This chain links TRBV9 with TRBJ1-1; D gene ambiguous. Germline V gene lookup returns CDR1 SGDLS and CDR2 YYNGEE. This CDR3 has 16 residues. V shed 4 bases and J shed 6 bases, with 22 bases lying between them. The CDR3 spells CASSTYPRVSWAEAFF. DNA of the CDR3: TGTGCCAGCAGCACTTACCCTAGGGTCTCTTGGGCTGAAGCTTTCTTT.

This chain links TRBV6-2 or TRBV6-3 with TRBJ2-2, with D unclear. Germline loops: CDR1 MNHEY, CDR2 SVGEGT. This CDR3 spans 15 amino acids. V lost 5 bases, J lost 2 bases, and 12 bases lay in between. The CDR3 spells CASSRPVLNTGELFF. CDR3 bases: TGTGCCAGCAGTCGTCCCGTTCTAAACACCGGGGAGCTGTTTTTT.

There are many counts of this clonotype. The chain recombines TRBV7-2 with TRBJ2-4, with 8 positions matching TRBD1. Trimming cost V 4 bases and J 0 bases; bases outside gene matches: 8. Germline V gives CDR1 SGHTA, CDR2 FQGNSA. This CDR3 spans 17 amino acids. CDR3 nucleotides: TGTGCCAGCAGCTACGGACAGGGAAATTTAGCCAAAAACATTCAGTACTTC. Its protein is CASSYGQGNLAKNIQYF.

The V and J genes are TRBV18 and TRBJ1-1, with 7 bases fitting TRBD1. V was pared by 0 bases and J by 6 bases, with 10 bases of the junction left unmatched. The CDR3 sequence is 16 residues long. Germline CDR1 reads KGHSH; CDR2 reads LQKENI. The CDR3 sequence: CASSPPWETGISEAFF. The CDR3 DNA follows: TGTGCCAGCTCACCACCATGGGAGACAGGGATCTCTGAAGCTTTCTTT. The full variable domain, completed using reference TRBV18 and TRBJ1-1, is NAGVMQNPRHLVRRRGQEARLRCSPMKGHSHVYWYRQLPEEGLKFMVYLQKENIIDESGMPKERFSAEFPKEGPSILRIQQVVRGDSAAYFCASSPPWETGISEAFFGQGTRLTVV.

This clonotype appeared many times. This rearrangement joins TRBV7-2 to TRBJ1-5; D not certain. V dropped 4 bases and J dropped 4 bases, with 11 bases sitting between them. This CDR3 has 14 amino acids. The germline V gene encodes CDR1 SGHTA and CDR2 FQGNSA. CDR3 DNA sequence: TGTGCCAGCAGCTACCCGGGCTCTAATCAGCCCCAGCATTTT. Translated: CASSYPGSNQPQHF.

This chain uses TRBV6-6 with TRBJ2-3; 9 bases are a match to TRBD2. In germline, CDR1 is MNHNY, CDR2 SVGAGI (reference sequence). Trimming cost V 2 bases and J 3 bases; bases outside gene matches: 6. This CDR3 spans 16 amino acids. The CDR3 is CASSYRAGGPTDTQYF. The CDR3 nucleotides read TGTGCCAGCAGTTACCGGGCGGGGGGGCCGACAGATACGCAGTATTTT.

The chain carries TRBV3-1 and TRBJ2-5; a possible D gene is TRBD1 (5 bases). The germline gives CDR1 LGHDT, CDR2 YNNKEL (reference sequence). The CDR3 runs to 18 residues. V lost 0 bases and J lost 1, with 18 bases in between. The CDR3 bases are TGTGCCAGCAGCCAAGATAAGAAGCCCGTAAGGGGCCAAGAGACCCAGTACTTC. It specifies CASSQDKKPVRGQETQYF.

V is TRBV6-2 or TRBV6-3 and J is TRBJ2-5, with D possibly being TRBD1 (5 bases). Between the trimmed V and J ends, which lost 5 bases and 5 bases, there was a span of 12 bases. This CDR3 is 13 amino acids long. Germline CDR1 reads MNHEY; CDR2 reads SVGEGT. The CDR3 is CASSLGVHETQYF. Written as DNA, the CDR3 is TGTGCCAGCAGTCTAGGGGTCCACGAGACCCAGTACTTC.

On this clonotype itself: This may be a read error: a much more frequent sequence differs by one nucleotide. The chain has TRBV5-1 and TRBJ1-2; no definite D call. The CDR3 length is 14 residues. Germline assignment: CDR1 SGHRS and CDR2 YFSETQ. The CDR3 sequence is CVSSLDSAFYGYTF. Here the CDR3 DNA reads TGCGTCAGCAGCTTGGATTCGGCGTTCTATGGCTACACCTTC.

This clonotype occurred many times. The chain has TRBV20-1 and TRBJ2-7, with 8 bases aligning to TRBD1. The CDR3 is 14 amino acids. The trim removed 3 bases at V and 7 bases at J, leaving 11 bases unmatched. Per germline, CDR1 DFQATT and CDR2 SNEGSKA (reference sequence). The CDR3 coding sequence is TGCAGTGCTAGTTTGCAGGGGGCGCCTCGGGAGCAGTACTTC. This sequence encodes CSASLQGAPREQYF.